This TCR beta chain is drawn from a study of control samples from healthy donors and cancer patients. Some clones are missing from TCRdb's copy, which holds only in-frame ones; the method was immunoSEQ multiplex PCR. The data hold about 120,000 clones, with about 87% observed a single time. Sequencing was carried out using blood. The sequence was collected from a man aged 30-40 years in good health.

The CDR3 loop reads CASSYRGPDTEAFF. The CDR3 DNA is TGTGCCAGCAGTTACAGGGGGCCGGACACTGAAGCTTTCTTT. This chain joins TRBV6-5 and TRBJ1-1, with 7 bases lining up with TRBD1. This CDR3 is built from 14 residues. Per the germline V gene, CDR1 is MNHEY and CDR2 is SVGAGI. The J segment lost 3 bases and the V segment lost 2 bases, leaving 3 bases of the junction unmatched.